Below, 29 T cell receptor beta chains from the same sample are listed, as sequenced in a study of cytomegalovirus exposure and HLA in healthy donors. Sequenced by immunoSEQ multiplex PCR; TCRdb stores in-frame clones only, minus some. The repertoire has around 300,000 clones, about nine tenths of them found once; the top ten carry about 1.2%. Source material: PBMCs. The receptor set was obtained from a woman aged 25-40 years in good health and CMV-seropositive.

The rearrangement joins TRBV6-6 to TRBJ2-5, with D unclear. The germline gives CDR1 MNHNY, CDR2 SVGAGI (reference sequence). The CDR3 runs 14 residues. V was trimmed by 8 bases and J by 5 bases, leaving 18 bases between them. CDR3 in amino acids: CASRFHLIGETQYF. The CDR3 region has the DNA TGTGCCAGCCGTTTCCACCTTATCGGGGAGACCCAGTACTTC.

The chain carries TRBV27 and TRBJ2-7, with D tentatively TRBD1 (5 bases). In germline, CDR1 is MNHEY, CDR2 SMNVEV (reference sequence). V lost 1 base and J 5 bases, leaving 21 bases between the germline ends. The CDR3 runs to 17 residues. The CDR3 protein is CASSLLQGPSAGNEQYF. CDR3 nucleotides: TGTGCCAGCAGTTTATTGCAGGGCCCGTCGGCTGGCAACGAGCAGTACTTC.

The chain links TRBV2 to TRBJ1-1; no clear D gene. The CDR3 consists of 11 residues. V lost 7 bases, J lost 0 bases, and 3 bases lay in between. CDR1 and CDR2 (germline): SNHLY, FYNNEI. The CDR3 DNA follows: TGTGCCAGCAAGGTGAACACTGAAGCTTTCTTT. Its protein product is CASKVNTEAFF.

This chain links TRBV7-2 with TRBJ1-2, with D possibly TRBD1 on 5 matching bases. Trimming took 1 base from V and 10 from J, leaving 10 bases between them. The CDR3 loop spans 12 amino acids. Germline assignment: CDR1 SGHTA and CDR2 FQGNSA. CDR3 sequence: CASSLDQGFYTF. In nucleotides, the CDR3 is TGTGCCAGCAGCTTAGATCAGGGTTTCTACACCTTC. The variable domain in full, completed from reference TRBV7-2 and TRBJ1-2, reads GAGVSQSPSNKVTEKGKDVELRCDPISGHTALYWYRQSLGQGLEFLIYFQGNSAPDKSGLPSDRFSAERTGGSVSTLTIQRTQQEDSAVYLCASSLDQGFYTFGSGTRLTVV.

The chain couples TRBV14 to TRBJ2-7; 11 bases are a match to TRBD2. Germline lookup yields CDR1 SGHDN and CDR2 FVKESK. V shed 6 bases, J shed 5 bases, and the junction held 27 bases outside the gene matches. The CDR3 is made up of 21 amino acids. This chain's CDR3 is CASSPAPGSGGALSWSHEQYF. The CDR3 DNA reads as TGTGCCAGCAGTCCAGCCCCTGGTAGCGGGGGGGCCCTTAGTTGGTCCCACGAGCAGTACTTC.

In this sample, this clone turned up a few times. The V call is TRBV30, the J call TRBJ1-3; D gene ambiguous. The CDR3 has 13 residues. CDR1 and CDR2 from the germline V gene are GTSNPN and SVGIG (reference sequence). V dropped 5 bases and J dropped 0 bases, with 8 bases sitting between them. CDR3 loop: CAWSLVSGNTIYF. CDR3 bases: TGTGCCTGGTCCCTCGTCTCTGGAAACACCATATATTTT.

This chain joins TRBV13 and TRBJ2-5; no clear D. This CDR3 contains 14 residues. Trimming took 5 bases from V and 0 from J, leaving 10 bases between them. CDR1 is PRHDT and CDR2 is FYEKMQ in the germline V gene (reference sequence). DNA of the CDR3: TGTGCCAGCAGCAGACGTGGGGACCAAGAGACCCAGTACTTC. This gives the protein CASSRRGDQETQYF.

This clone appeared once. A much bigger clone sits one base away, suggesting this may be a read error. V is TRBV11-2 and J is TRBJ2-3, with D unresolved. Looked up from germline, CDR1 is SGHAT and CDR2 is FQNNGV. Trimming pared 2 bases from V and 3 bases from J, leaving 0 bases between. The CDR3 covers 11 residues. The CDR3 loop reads CASSLTDTQYF. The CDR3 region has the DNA TGTGCCAGCAGCTTAACAGATACGCAGTATTTT.

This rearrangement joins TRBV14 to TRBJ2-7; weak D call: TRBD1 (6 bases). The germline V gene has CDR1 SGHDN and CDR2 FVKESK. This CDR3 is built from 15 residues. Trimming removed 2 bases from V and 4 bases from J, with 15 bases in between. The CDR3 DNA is TGTGCCAGCAGCCAACAACGACAGGTCTTATACGAGCAGTACTTC. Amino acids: CASSQQRQVLYEQYF. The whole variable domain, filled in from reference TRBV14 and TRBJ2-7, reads EAGVTQFPSHSVIEKGQTVTLRCDPISGHDNLYWYRRVMGKEIKFLLHFVKESKQDESGMPNNRFLAERTGGTYSTLKVQPAELEDSGVYFCASSQQRQVLYEQYFGPGTRLTVT.

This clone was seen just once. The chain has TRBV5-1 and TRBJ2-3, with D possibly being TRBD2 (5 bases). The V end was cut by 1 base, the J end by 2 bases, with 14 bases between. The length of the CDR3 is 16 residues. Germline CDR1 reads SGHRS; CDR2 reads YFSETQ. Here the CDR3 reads CASSLLAGANTDTQYF. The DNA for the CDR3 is TGCGCCAGCAGCTTGCTGGCGGGCGCTAACACAGATACGCAGTATTTT.

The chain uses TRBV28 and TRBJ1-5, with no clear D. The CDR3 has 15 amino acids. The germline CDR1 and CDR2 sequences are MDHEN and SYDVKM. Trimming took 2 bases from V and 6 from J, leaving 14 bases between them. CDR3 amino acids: CASSLSRVTSQPQHF. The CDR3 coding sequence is TGTGCCAGCAGTTTAAGCCGGGTGACAAGTCAGCCCCAGCATTTT. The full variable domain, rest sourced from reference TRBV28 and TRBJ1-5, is DVKVTQSSRYLVKRTGEKVFLECVQDMDHENMFWYRQDPGLGLRLIYFSYDVKMKEKGDIPEGYSVSREKKERFSLILESASTNQTSMYLCASSLSRVTSQPQHFGDGTRLSIL.

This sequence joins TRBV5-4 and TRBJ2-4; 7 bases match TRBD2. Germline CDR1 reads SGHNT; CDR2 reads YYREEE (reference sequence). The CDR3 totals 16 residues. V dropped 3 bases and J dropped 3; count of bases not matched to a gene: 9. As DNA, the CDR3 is TGTGCCAGCAGCTGGGGGGGAGCGGAGGGCAAAAACATTCAGTACTTC. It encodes CASSWGGAEGKNIQYF. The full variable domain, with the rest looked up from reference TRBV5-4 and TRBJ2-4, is ETGVTQSPTHLIKTRGQQVTLRCSSQSGHNTVSWYQQALGQGPQFIFQYYREEENGRGNFPPRFSGLQFPNYSSELNVNALELDDSALYLCASSWGGAEGKNIQYFGAGTRLSVL.

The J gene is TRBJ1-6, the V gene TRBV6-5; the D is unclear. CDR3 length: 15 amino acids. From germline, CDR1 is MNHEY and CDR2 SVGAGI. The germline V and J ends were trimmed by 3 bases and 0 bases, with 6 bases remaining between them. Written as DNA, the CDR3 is TGTGCCAGCAGTTATGAAAGCTCCTATAATTCACCCCTCCACTTT. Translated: CASSYESSYNSPLHF.

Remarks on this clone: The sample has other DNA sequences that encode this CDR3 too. The CDR3 loop is CASSLQTGYEQYF. CDR3 in DNA: TGCGCCAGCAGCTTGCAGACGGGCTACGAGCAGTACTTC. This sequence joins TRBV5-1 and TRBJ2-7; no firm D call. The germline V gene encodes CDR1 SGHRS and CDR2 YFSETQ. The CDR3 is 13 residues long. Trimming shortened V by 1 base and J by 3 bases, and 8 bases separated the two germline ends. Based on the CDR3 plus reference TRBV5-1 and TRBJ2-7, the full variable domain is KAGVTQTPRYLIKTRGQQVTLSCSPISGHRSVSWYQQTPGQGLQFLFEYFSETQRNKGNFPGRFSGRQFSNSRSEMNVSTLELGDSALYLCASSLQTGYEQYFGPGTRLTVT.

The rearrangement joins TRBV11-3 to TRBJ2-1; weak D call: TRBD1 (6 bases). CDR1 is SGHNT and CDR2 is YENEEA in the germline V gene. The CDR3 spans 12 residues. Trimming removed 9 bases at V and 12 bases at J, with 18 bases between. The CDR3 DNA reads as TGTGCCAGTTCCCAGGGGACCCGGGGGCAGTTCTTC. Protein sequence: CASSQGTRGQFF.

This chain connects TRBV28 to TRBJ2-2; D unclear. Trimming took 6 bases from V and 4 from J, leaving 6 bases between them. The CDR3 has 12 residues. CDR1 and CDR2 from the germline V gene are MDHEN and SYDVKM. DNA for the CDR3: TGTGCCAGCAGACCTCTCACCGGGGAGCTGTTTTTT. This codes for CASRPLTGELFF. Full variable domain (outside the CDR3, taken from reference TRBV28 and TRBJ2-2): DVKVTQSSRYLVKRTGEKVFLECVQDMDHENMFWYRQDPGLGLRLIYFSYDVKMKEKGDIPEGYSVSREKKERFSLILESASTNQTSMYLCASRPLTGELFFGEGSRLTVL.

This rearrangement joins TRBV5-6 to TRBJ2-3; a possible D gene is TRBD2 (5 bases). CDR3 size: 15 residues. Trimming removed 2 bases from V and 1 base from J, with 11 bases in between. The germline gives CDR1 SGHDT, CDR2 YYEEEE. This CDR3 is CASSLGGPRTDTQYF. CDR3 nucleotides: TGTGCCAGCAGCTTAGGCGGGCCCCGCACAGATACGCAGTATTTT.

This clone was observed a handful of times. For the CDR3, the DNA is TGTGCCAGCAGTGACACACATGGGACAGCGAATGAGCAGTTCTTC. This gives the protein CASSDTHGTANEQFF. The rearrangement links TRBV6-4 to TRBJ2-1, with 7 bases lining up with TRBD1. This CDR3 is built from 15 residues. From germline, CDR1 is MRHNA and CDR2 SNTAGT. V shed 2 bases and J 7 bases; nucleotides not matched to a gene: 8.

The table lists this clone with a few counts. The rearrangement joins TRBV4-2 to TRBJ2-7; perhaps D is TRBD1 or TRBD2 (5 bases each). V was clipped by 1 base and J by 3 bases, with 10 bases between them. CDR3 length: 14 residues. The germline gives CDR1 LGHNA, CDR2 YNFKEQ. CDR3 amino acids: CASSQVGDDYEQYF. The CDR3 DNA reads TGTGCCAGCAGCCAAGTTGGGGACGACTACGAGCAGTACTTC.

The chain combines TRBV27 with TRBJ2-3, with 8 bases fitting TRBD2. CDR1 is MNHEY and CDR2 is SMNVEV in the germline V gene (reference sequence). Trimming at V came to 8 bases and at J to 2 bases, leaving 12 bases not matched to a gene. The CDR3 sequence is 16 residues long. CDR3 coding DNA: TGTGCCAGCTCCCGGGAGGGGATTCCTAACACAGATACGCAGTATTTT. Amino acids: CASSREGIPNTDTQYF.

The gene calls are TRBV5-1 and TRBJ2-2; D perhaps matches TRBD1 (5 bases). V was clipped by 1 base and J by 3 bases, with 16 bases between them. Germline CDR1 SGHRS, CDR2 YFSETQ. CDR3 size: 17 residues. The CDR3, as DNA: TGCGCCAGCAGCTTGCCCGGCACAGGCCGATACACCGGGGAGCTGTTTTTT. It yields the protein CASSLPGTGRYTGELFF.

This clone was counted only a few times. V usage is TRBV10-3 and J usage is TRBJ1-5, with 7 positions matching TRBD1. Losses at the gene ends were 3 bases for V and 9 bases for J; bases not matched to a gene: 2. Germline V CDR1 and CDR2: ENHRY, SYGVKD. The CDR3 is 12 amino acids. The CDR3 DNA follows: TGTGCCATCAGTGATGGGACAGCGCCCCAGCATTTT. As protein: CAISDGTAPQHF.

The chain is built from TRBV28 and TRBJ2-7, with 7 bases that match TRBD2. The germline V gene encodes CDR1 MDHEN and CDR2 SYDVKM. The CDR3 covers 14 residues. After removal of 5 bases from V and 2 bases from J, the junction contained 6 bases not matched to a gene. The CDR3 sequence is CASSTGGSTYEQYF. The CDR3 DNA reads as TGTGCCAGCAGTACGGGCGGGAGCACCTACGAGCAGTACTTC.

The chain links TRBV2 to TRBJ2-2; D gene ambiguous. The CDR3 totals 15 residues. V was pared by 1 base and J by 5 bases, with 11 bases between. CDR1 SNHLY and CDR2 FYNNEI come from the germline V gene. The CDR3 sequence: CASSEGVRPTGELFF. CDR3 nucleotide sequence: TGTGCCAGCAGTGAAGGGGTCAGACCTACCGGGGAGCTGTTTTTT.

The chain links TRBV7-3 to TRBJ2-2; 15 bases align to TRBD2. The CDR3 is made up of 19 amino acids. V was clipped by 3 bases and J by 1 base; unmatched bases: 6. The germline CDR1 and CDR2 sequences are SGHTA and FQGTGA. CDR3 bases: TGTGCCAGCAGCTTGGGACTAGCGGGGGGAGCGAAGAACACCGGGGAGCTGTTTTTT. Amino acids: CASSLGLAGGAKNTGELFF.

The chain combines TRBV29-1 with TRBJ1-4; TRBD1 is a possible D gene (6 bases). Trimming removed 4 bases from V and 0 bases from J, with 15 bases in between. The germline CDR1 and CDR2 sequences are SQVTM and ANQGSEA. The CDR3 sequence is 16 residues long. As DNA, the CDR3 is TGCAGCGTTGTAGAAGACAGGTCTTCAACTAATGAAAAACTGTTTTTT. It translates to CSVVEDRSSTNEKLFF.

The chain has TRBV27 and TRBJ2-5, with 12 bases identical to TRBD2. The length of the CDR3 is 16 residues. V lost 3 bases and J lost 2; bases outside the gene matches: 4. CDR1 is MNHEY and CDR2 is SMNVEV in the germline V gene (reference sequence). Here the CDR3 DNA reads TGTGCCAGCAGTTTCCAAGGACTAGCGGGACAAGAGACCCAGTACTTC. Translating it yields CASSFQGLAGQETQYF.

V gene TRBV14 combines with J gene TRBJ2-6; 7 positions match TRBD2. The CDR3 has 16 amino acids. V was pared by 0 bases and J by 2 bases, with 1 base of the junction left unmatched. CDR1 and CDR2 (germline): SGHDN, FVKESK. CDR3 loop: CASSQDAGAGANVLTF. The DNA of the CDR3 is TGTGCCAGCAGCCAAGATGCGGGGGCTGGGGCCAACGTCCTGACTTTC.

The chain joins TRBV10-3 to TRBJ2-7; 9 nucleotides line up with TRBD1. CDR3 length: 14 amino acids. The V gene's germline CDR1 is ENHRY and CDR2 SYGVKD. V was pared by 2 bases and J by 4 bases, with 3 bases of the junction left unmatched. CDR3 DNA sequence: TGTGCCATCAGTGAGCCACAGGGGGCATACGAGCAGTACTTC. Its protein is CAISEPQGAYEQYF.